This TCR beta chain was identified during a study of T cell responses to AZD1222 COVID-19 vaccine. General study points: The study sampled repertoires only after the peak T cell response. Spike-wide vaccine-associated CD4 TCRs dominated at 160-218 and 743-854. Reports say nearly half of spike-specific TCRs go after unmutated variant regions. Donors skewed white British and female; clonal diversity was possibly underestimated.

Between the trimmed V and J ends, which lost 11 bases and 5 bases, there was a span of 18 bases. CDR3 size: 13 residues. Germline CDR1 is ENHRY and CDR2 is SYGVKD. Worth noting for this clone: Its target is not known.

Profiling relied on immunoSEQ multiplex PCR, and the TCRdb table lists in-frame clones only, not all of them. This table holds roughly 140,000 clones, 88% found once. The starting material was peripheral blood, obtained on day 0 of AZD1222 vaccination. The chain recombines TRBV10-3 with TRBJ1-1; D is possibly TRBD1 (5 bases). The receptor was derived from an adult in good health. The CDR3 protein is CAVQQVRETEAFF. The DNA of the CDR3 is TGTGCCGTCCAACAGGTAAGGGAGACTGAAGCTTTCTTT.